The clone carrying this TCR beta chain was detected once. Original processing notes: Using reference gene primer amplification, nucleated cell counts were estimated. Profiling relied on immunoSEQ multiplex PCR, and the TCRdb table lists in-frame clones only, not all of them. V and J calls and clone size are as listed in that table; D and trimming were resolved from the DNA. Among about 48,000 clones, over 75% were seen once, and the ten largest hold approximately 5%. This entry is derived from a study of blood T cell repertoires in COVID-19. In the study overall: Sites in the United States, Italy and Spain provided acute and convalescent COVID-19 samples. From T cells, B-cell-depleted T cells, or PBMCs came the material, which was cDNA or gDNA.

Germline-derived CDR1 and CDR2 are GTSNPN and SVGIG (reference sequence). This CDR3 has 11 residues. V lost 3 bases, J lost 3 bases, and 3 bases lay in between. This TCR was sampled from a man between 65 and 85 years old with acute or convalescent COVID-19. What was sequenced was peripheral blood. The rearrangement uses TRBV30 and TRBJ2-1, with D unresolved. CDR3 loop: CAWSFYNEQFF. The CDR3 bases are TGTGCCTGGAGCTTCTACAATGAGCAGTTCTTC.